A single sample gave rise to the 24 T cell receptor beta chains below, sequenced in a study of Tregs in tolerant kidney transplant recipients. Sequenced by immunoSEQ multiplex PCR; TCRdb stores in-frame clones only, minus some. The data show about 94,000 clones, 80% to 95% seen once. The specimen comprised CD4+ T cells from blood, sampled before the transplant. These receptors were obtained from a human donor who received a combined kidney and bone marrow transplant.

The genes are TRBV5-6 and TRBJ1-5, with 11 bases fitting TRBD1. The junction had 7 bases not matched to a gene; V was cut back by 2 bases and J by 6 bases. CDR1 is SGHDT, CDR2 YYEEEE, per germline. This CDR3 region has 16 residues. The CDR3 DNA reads TGTGCCAGCAGCTTCTGGGGGACAGGGGGAGGTCAGCCCCAGCATTTT. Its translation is CASSFWGTGGGQPQHF.

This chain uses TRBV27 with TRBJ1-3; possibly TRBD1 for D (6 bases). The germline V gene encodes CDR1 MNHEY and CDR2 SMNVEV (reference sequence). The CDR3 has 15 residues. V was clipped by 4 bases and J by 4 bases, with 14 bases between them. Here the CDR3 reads CASSSGGATGNTIYF. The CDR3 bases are TGTGCCAGCAGTTCGGGGGGCGCAACCGGAAACACCATATATTTT.

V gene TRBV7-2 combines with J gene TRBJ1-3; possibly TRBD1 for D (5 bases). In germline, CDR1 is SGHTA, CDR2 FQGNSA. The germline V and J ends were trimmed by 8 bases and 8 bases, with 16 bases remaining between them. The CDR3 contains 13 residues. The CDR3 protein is CASSTAGKDTIYF. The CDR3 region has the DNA TGTGCCAGCTCCACGGCAGGGAAGGACACCATATATTTT.

CDR3 DNA: TGTGCCTGGAGTCCGTCGGATCAGCCCCAGCATTTT. It yields the protein CAWSPSDQPQHF. V is TRBV30 and J is TRBJ1-5, with unresolved D. Per the germline V gene, CDR1 is GTSNPN and CDR2 is SVGIG (reference sequence). V lost 2 bases, J lost 5 bases, and 7 bases lay in between. This CDR3 comprises 12 residues.

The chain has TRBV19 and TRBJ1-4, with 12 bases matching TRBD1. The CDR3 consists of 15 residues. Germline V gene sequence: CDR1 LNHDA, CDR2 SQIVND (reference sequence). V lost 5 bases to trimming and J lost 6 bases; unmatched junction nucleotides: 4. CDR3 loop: CASSLGQGAHEKLFF. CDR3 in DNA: TGTGCCAGTAGTTTGGGACAGGGGGCGCATGAAAAACTGTTTTTT.

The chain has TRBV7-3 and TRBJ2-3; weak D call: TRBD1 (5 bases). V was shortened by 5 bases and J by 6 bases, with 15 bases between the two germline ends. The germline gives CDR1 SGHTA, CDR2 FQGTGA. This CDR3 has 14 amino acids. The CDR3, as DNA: TGTGCCAGCAGCCCAGGGCCAGTTCGTGATACGCAGTATTTT. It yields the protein CASSPGPVRDTQYF.

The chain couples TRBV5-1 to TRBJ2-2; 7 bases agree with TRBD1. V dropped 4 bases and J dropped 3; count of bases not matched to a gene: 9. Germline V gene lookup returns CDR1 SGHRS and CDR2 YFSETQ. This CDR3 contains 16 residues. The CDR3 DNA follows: TGCGCCAGCAGCCAACCGACAGGGTTGGACACCGGGGAGCTGTTTTTT. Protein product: CASSQPTGLDTGELFF.

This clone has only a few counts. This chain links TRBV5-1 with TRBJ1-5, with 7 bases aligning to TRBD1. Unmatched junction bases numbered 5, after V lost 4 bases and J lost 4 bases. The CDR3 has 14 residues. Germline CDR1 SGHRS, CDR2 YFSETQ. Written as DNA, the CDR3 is TGCGCCAGCAGCACAGGACAGGAAAATCAGCCCCAGCATTTT. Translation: CASSTGQENQPQHF.

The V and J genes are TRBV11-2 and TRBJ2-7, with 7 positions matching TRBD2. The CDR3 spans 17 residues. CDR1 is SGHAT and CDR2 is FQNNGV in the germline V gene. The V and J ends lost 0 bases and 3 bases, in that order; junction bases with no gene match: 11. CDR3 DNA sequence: TGTGCCAGCAGCTTAGATCGGGGCGGGGGTATCCTCTACGAGCAGTACTTC. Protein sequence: CASSLDRGGGILYEQYF.

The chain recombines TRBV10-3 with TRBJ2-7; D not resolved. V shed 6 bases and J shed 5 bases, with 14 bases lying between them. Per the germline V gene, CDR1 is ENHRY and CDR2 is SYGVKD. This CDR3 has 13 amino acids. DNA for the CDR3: TGTGCCATCAGGGAAGCAGGCCCTGACGAGCAGTACTTC. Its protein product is CAIREAGPDEQYF.

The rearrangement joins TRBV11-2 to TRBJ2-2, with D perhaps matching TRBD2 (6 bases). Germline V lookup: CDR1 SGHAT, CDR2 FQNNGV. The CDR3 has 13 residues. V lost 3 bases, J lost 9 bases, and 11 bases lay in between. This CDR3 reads CASSFWGDRELFF. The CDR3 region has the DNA TGTGCCAGCAGCTTTTGGGGGGACCGGGAGCTGTTTTTT.

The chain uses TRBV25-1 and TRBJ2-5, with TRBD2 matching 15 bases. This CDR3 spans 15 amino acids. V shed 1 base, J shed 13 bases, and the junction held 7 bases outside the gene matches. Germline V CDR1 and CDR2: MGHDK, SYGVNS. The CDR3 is CASSESRTSGRARYF. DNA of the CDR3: TGTGCCAGCAGTGAATCCCGGACTAGCGGGAGGGCAAGGTACTTC.

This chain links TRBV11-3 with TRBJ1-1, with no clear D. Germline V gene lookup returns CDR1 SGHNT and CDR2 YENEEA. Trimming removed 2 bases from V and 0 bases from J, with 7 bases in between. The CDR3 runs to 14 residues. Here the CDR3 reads CASSLSGMNTEAFF. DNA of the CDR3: TGTGCCAGCAGCTTATCAGGTATGAACACTGAAGCTTTCTTT.

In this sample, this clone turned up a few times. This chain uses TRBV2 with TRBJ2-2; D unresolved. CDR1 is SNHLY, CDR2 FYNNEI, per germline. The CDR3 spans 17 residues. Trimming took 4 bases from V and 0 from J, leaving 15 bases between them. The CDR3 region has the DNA TGTGCCAGCAGTGGGTGGTTTGGCAGTCCGAACACCGGGGAGCTGTTTTTT. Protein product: CASSGWFGSPNTGELFF.

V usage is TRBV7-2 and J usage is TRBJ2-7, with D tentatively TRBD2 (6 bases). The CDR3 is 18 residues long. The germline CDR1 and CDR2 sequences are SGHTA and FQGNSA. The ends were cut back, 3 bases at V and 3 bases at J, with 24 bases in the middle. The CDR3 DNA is TGTGCCAGCAGCTTCAGACTTCCGGGACTGTGGGAGCACTACGAGCAGTACTTC. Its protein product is CASSFRLPGLWEHYEQYF.

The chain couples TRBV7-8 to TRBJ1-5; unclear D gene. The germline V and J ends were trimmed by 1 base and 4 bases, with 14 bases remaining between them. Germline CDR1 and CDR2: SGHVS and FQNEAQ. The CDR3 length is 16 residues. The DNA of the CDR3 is TGTGCCAGCAGCTTAGGGGCCGGCCCCCCGAATCAGCCCCAGCATTTT. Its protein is CASSLGAGPPNQPQHF.

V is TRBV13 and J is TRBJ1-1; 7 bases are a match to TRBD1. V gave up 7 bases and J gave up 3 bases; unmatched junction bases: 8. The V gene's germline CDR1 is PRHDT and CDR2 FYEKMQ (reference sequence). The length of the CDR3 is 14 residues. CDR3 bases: TGTGCCAGCATCCGGACAGGAGCCTACACTGAAGCTTTCTTT. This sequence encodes CASIRTGAYTEAFF. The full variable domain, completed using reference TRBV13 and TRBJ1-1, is AAGVIQSPRHLIKEKRETATLKCYPIPRHDTVYWYQQGPGQDPQFLISFYEKMQSDKGSIPDRFSAQQFSDYHSELNMSSLELGDSALYFCASIRTGAYTEAFFGQGTRLTVV.

The CDR3 region has the DNA TGTGCCAGCAGCGCGCACCGACAGGGACAGACCCCCGGTGAAAAACTGTTTTTT. Translating gives CASSAHRQGQTPGEKLFF. This chain joins TRBV11-2 and TRBJ1-4, with 7 bases matching TRBD1. Trimming took 5 bases from V and 7 from J; bases not matched to a gene: 19. Germline V gives CDR1 SGHAT, CDR2 FQNNGV. The CDR3 covers 18 residues.

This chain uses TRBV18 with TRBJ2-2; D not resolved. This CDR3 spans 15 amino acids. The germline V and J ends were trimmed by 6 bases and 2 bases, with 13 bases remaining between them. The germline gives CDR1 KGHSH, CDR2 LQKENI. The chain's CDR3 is CASSSSSANTGELFF. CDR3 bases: TGTGCCAGCTCTTCCTCCAGCGCAAACACCGGGGAGCTGTTTTTT.

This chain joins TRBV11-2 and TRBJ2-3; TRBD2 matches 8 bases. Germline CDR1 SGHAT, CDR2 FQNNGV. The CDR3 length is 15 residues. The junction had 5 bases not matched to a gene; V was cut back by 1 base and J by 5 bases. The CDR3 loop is CASSLGGTRGDTQYF. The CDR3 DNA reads TGTGCCAGCAGCTTAGGCGGGACTAGGGGAGATACGCAGTATTTT.

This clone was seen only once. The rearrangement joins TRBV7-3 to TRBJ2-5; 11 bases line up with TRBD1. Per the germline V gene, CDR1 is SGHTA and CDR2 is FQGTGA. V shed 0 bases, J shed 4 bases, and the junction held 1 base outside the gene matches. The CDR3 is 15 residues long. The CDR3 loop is CASSLTGQGGETQYF. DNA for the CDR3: TGTGCCAGCAGCTTAACGGGACAGGGGGGAGAGACCCAGTACTTC.

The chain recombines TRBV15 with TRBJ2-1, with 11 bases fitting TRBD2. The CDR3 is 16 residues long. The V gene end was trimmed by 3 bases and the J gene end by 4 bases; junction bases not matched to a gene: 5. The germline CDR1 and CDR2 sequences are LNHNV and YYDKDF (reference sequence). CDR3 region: CATSREPSGGYNEQFF. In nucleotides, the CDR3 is TGTGCCACCAGCAGGGAACCTAGCGGGGGGTACAATGAGCAGTTCTTC.

DNA of the CDR3: TGTGCCAGCATCGAGATGGCAGGGCCAGAAGCTTTCTTT. Residues: CASIEMAGPEAFF. This sequence joins TRBV7-8 and TRBJ1-1; D might be TRBD1 (5 bases). Germline loops: CDR1 SGHVS, CDR2 FQNEAQ. V gave up 7 bases and J gave up 8 bases, with 17 bases separating them. CDR3 length equals 13 residues. The variable domain in full, completed from reference TRBV7-8 and TRBJ1-1, reads GAGVSQSPRYKVAKRGQDVALRCDPISGHVSLFWYQQALGQGPEFLTYFQNEAQLDKSGLPSDRFFAERPEGSVSTLKIQRTQQEDSAVYLCASIEMAGPEAFFGQGTRLTVV.

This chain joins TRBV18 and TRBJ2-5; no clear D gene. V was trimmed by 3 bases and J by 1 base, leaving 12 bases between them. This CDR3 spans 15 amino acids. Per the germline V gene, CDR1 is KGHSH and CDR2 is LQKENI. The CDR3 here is CASSPPVRSQETQYF. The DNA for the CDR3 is TGTGCCAGCTCACCCCCTGTCCGGTCCCAAGAGACCCAGTACTTC.